The 5 T cell receptor beta chains below all came from one sample that was sequenced in a study of T cell clonotyping in hematopoietic cell transplantation. Time point noted: recipient sample about 28 days before transplant, after cytoreduction. Generated by immunoSEQ multiplex PCR, the TCRdb table keeps only in-frame clones and is missing some. The sample shows tens of thousands of clones, almost 97% of them seen only once. This material consisted of peripheral blood mononuclear cells, taken before stem cell transplant. The receptors stem from a woman aged 50 to 65 with acute myeloid leukemia. Some clones in this sample may be carry-over from other donors' samples.

The chain uses TRBV6-5 and TRBJ1-6; 9 bases fit TRBD1. CDR3 length equals 13 residues. Germline trimming cut 6 bases from V and 9 bases from J; bases unmatched to any gene: 3. CDR1 and CDR2 (germline): MNHEY, SVGAGI. The DNA of the CDR3 is TGTGCCAGCAGAACAGGGGGCCTTTCACCCCTCCACTTT. Encoded protein: CASRTGGLSPLHF.

This chain connects TRBV30 to TRBJ1-2, with 7 bases that match TRBD1. Germline V gene data show CDR1 as GTSNPN and CDR2 as SVGIG (reference sequence). V shed 3 bases, J shed 4 bases, and the junction held 8 bases outside the gene matches. This CDR3 comprises 14 residues. CDR3 in DNA: TGTGCCTGGAGGTTACAGGGGCGGGGCTATGGCTACACCTTC. It codes for CAWRLQGRGYGYTF. The full variable domain, completed using reference TRBV30 and TRBJ1-2, is SQTIHQWPATLVQPVGSPLSLECTVEGTSNPNLYWYRQAAGRGLQLLFYSVGIGQISSEVPQNLSASRPQDRQFILSSKKLLLSDSGFYLCAWRLQGRGYGYTFGSGTRLTVV.

The chain has TRBV10-1 and TRBJ1-2; D possibly corresponds to TRBD1 (5 bases). This CDR3 spans 14 amino acids. V lost 3 bases and J 4 bases, leaving 12 bases between the germline ends. The germline CDR1 and CDR2 sequences are WNHNN and SYGVQD (reference sequence). This chain's CDR3 is CASSDGHRAYGYTF. DNA for the CDR3: TGCGCCAGCAGTGACGGACACCGGGCCTATGGCTACACCTTC.

CDR3 bases: TGCAGCACGGTGGCAGGGGATGGCTATGGCTACACCTTC. Residues: CSTVAGDGYGYTF. This sequence joins TRBV29-1 and TRBJ1-2; a weak D match, TRBD1 (6 bases). Trimming shortened V by 8 bases and J by 4 bases, and 17 bases separated the two germline ends. The V gene's germline CDR1 is SQVTM and CDR2 ANQGSEA. The CDR3 runs 13 residues.

As to this clone: The same CDR3 can be traced to other DNA sequences in this sample. The chain recombines TRBV30 with TRBJ1-5; no clear D. The V gene's germline CDR1 is GTSNPN and CDR2 SVGIG (reference sequence). The CDR3 spans 13 residues. Deletions cut 3 bases from V and 0 bases from J, with 6 bases between. CDR3 region: CAWSSDSNQPQHF. The DNA for the CDR3 is TGTGCCTGGAGCTCCGATAGCAATCAGCCCCAGCATTTT. The full variable domain, rest sourced from reference TRBV30 and TRBJ1-5, is SQTIHQWPATLVQPVGSPLSLECTVEGTSNPNLYWYRQAAGRGLQLLFYSVGIGQISSEVPQNLSASRPQDRQFILSSKKLLLSDSGFYLCAWSSDSNQPQHFGDGTRLSIL.